A single sample is the source of the 27 T cell receptor beta chains below, sequenced in a study of blood T cell repertoires in COVID-19. Measured with immunoSEQ multiplex PCR; TCRdb has only the in-frame clones, and not every one. The sample shows about 240,000 clones, nearly 95% of them seen only once. Material for sequencing was peripheral blood. These TCRs come from a man aged 30 to 39 with COVID-19, enrolled during active disease.

This chain uses TRBV7-9 with TRBJ1-3; TRBD1 might be the D (5 bases). The CDR3 has 14 amino acids. Per the germline V gene, CDR1 is SEHNR and CDR2 is FQNEAQ (reference sequence). Trimming cost V 6 bases and J 0 bases, with 9 bases left between them. CDR3 amino acids: CASRTGASGNTIYF. In DNA form, the CDR3 reads TGTGCCAGCAGAACAGGCGCCTCTGGAAACACCATATATTTT. The variable domain in full, with the rest retrieved from reference TRBV7-9 and TRBJ1-3, is DTGVSQNPRHKITKRGQNVTFRCDPISEHNRLYWYRQTLGQGPEFLTYFQNEAQLEKSRLLSDRFSAERPKGSFSTLEIQRTEQGDSAMYLCASRTGASGNTIYFGEGSWLTVV.

The rearrangement joins TRBV19 to TRBJ2-3; 11 nucleotides agree with TRBD2. After removal of 6 bases from V and 4 bases from J, the junction contained 9 bases not matched to a gene. The CDR3 has 16 residues. CDR1 LNHDA and CDR2 SQIVND come from the germline V gene (reference sequence). The CDR3 is CASSNGLAGGADTQYF. DNA for the CDR3: TGTGCCAGTAGCAATGGACTAGCGGGTGGGGCAGATACGCAGTATTTT.

This clone was counted a few times. V usage is TRBV18 and J usage is TRBJ1-3; D is unresolved. This CDR3 has 17 residues. Trimming removed 3 bases at V and 0 bases at J, with 15 bases between. CDR1 and CDR2 from the germline V gene are KGHSH and LQKENI. CDR3 nucleotide sequence: TGTGCCAGCTCACCGGAGGCAGGCCTGAGCTCTGGAAACACCATATATTTT. This codes for CASSPEAGLSSGNTIYF.

V usage is TRBV3-1 (or the pseudogene TRBV3-2) and J usage is TRBJ2-2; 9 bases are shared with TRBD2. Germline V CDR1 and CDR2: LGHDT, YNNKEL (reference sequence). The junction had 7 bases not matched to a gene; V was cut back by 4 bases and J by 7 bases. The CDR3 extends over 15 amino acids. In nucleotides, the CDR3 is TGTGCCAGCAGCCTCCACGGGACTAGCATCGGGGAGCTGTTTTTT. It encodes CASSLHGTSIGELFF.

This clone occurred a few times. V is TRBV27 and J is TRBJ1-1; D remains unclear. The CDR3 sequence is 14 residues long. CDR1 and CDR2 (germline): MNHEY, SMNVEV (reference sequence). Trimming took off 3 bases at V and 5 bases at J, with 13 bases between the two ends. DNA of the CDR3: TGTGCCAGCAGTTTGCCGGGGTCCCCAACTGAAGCTTTCTTT. Protein product: CASSLPGSPTEAFF.

This chain connects TRBV4-1 to TRBJ2-2; 11 bases agree with TRBD1. CDR1 is MGHRA, CDR2 YSYEKL, per germline. The CDR3 runs to 18 residues. Trimming took 1 base from V and 1 from J; bases not matched to a gene: 5. The CDR3 nucleotides are TGCGCCAGCAGCCAAGTAGGGACAGGGGGGCTGAACACCGGGGAGCTGTTTTTT. This translates into CASSQVGTGGLNTGELFF.

The J gene is TRBJ2-5, the V gene TRBV5-1; TRBD2 aligns across 8 bases. The CDR3 contains 14 residues. V shed 4 bases and J 5 bases; nucleotides not matched to a gene: 7. The germline V gene encodes CDR1 SGHRS and CDR2 YFSETQ. CDR3 sequence (DNA): TGCGCCAGCAGCCCCGGGGGGGGGCTCGAGACCCAGTACTTC. It yields the protein CASSPGGGLETQYF.

V usage is TRBV6-5 and J usage is TRBJ1-4; 10 positions match TRBD1. CDR3 length: 14 amino acids. The ends lost 4 bases at V and 5 bases at J; junction bases unmatched: 1. CDR1 and CDR2 from the germline V gene are MNHEY and SVGAGI. This chain's CDR3 is CASSWDRGNEKLFF. CDR3 DNA: TGTGCCAGCAGTTGGGACAGGGGCAATGAAAAACTGTTTTTT.

This clone was recorded only once. The V and J genes are TRBV6-5 and TRBJ1-3; D remains unclear. Trimming removed 5 bases from V and 2 bases from J, with 10 bases in between. CDR3 length: 14 residues. CDR1 and CDR2 from the germline V gene are MNHEY and SVGAGI. The CDR3 loop reads CASSPTFPGNTIYF. The CDR3 coding sequence is TGTGCCAGCAGTCCTACGTTCCCTGGAAACACCATATATTTT.

The rearrangement joins TRBV5-5 to TRBJ1-3; D unresolved. This CDR3 contains 12 residues. Deletions cut 2 bases from V and 5 bases from J, with 5 bases between. Per the germline V gene, CDR1 is SGHKS and CDR2 is YYEKEE (reference sequence). The CDR3 sequence is CASSFDRNTIYF. The CDR3 DNA reads TGTGCCAGCAGCTTCGACAGAAACACCATATATTTT. Based on the CDR3 plus reference TRBV5-5 and TRBJ1-3, the full variable domain is DAGVTQSPTHLIKTRGQQVTLRCSPISGHKSVSWYQQVLGQGPQFIFQYYEKEERGRGNFPDRFSARQFPNYSSELNVNALLLGDSALYLCASSFDRNTIYFGEGSWLTVV.

The chain combines TRBV29-1 with TRBJ1-2, with D hard to call. With 3 bases removed from V and 6 bases from J, the gap between germline ends came to 2 bases. The CDR3 spans 9 residues. Germline V gene sequence: CDR1 SQVTM, CDR2 ANQGSEA. DNA for the CDR3: TGCAGCGTTGATAATGGCTACACCTTC. Its translation is CSVDNGYTF.

This rearrangement joins TRBV2 to TRBJ1-2, with TRBD1 identical over 9 bases. The CDR3 runs to 12 residues. The germline CDR1 and CDR2 sequences are SNHLY and FYNNEI. The junction had 2 bases not matched to a gene; V was cut back by 6 bases and J by 6 bases. In nucleotides, the CDR3 is TGTGCCAGCAGACAGGGGGCGCATGGCTACACCTTC. Translating it yields CASRQGAHGYTF.

The CDR3 loop is CASSQDRGATEAFF. The DNA for the CDR3 is TGCGCCAGCAGCCAAGATCGGGGGGCGACTGAAGCTTTCTTT. The chain joins TRBV4-1 to TRBJ1-1; D perhaps matches TRBD1 (6 bases). The V gene's germline CDR1 is MGHRA and CDR2 YSYEKL. V shed 0 bases and J shed 5 bases, with 10 bases lying between them. This CDR3 spans 14 amino acids.

This clone appeared a single time. V usage is TRBV5-6 and J usage is TRBJ1-5, with D tentatively TRBD1 (6 bases). Germline V gene lookup returns CDR1 SGHDT and CDR2 YYEEEE. V gave up 2 bases and J gave up 5 bases, with 11 bases separating them. The CDR3 covers 14 residues. This CDR3 reads CASSFQGIDQPQHF. CDR3 DNA: TGTGCCAGCAGCTTCCAGGGGATAGATCAGCCCCAGCATTTT.

J is TRBJ1-1 and V is TRBV13; D is unclear. Germline values: CDR1 PRHDT, CDR2 FYEKMQ (reference sequence). The CDR3 has 12 amino acids. Trimming left V 4 bases short and J 5 bases short, with 8 bases between. The CDR3 loop is CASSSTGTEAFF. CDR3 sequence (DNA): TGTGCCAGCAGCTCCACTGGTACTGAAGCTTTCTTT.

The rearrangement uses TRBV5-1 and TRBJ1-1; 8 bases map to TRBD1. J gave up 0 bases and V 3 bases, and 13 bases lay outside the gene matches. The CDR3 runs 18 residues. Germline V gene data show CDR1 as SGHRS and CDR2 as YFSETQ. The CDR3 DNA reads as TGCGCCAGCAGCTCCGGCCTGTGGGACAGGTCGTTGAACACTGAAGCTTTCTTT. Protein sequence: CASSSGLWDRSLNTEAFF. Based on the CDR3 plus reference TRBV5-1 and TRBJ1-1, the full variable domain is KAGVTQTPRYLIKTRGQQVTLSCSPISGHRSVSWYQQTPGQGLQFLFEYFSETQRNKGNFPGRFSGRQFSNSRSEMNVSTLELGDSALYLCASSSGLWDRSLNTEAFFGQGTRLTVV.

This clone was recorded only once. The V call is TRBV7-9, the J call TRBJ1-5; D gene ambiguous. CDR1 is SEHNR and CDR2 is FQNEAQ in the germline V gene (reference sequence). The CDR3 spans 15 residues. V gave up 3 bases and J gave up 3 bases, with 12 bases separating them. The CDR3 DNA follows: TGTGCCAGCAGCTTGAACGTTGGCCCCAATCAGCCCCAGCATTTT. It translates to CASSLNVGPNQPQHF.

The V call is TRBV7-7, the J call TRBJ2-2; D perhaps matches TRBD2 (5 bases). The CDR3 has 15 amino acids. Germline V lookup: CDR1 SSHAT, CDR2 FNYEAQ (reference sequence). Trimming cost V 0 bases and J 0 bases, with 5 bases left between them. The CDR3 sequence: CASSLAGANTGELFF. CDR3 nucleotide sequence: TGTGCCAGCAGCTTAGCGGGAGCGAACACCGGGGAGCTGTTTTTT.

A single count supports this clone. This sequence joins TRBV11-2 and TRBJ2-7; possible D gene TRBD1, 5 bases. CDR3 length equals 13 residues. The ends were cut back, 2 bases at V and 4 bases at J, with 9 bases in the middle. From germline, CDR1 is SGHAT and CDR2 FQNNGV. The CDR3 loop is CASSLLQGYEQYF. The DNA of the CDR3 is TGTGCCAGCAGCTTACTTCAGGGTTACGAGCAGTACTTC.

This clone came up a few times. The chain has TRBV5-1 and TRBJ2-7; no clear D. Between the trimmed V and J ends, which lost 0 bases and 3 bases, there was a span of 16 bases. CDR1 SGHRS and CDR2 YFSETQ come from the germline V gene. This CDR3 is 16 amino acids long. The CDR3 reads CASSLDGPGTVYEQYF. The DNA for the CDR3 is TGCGCCAGCAGCTTGGATGGTCCTGGCACAGTCTACGAGCAGTACTTC.

The chain is built from TRBV6-5 and TRBJ2-5; D is uncertain. Germline loops: CDR1 MNHEY, CDR2 SVGAGI. The V end lost 5 bases, the J end lost 5 bases, and 12 bases lay between the germline ends. This CDR3 is 13 amino acids long. The CDR3 DNA follows: TGTGCCAGCAGTAACCGACCCGGGGAGACCCAGTACTTC. This translates into CASSNRPGETQYF.

This clone has only a few counts. The chain employs TRBV9 and TRBJ1-6; D unclear. V shed 7 bases and J shed 2 bases, with 13 bases lying between them. The CDR3 consists of 15 residues. Per germline, CDR1 SGDLS and CDR2 YYNGEE. This CDR3 reads CASGAGGPYNSPLHF. The CDR3 bases are TGTGCCAGCGGCGCCGGAGGACCCTATAATTCACCCCTCCACTTT. The variable domain in full, completed from reference TRBV9 and TRBJ1-6, reads DSGVTQTPKHLITATGQRVTLRCSPRSGDLSVYWYQQSLDQGLQFLIQYYNGEERAKGNILERFSAQQFPDLHSELNLSSLELGDSALYFCASGAGGPYNSPLHFGNGTRLTVT.

The chain joins TRBV4-1 to TRBJ1-3; 7 bases are shared with TRBD1. CDR1 is MGHRA, CDR2 YSYEKL, per germline. V lost 5 bases and J lost 4; bases outside the gene matches: 8. The CDR3 is made up of 15 amino acids. Here the CDR3 reads CASSFDRVTGNTIYF. DNA for the CDR3: TGCGCCAGCAGCTTCGACAGGGTAACGGGAAACACCATATATTTT.

The genes are TRBV11-2 and TRBJ2-5; D uncertain. Germline CDR1 reads SGHAT; CDR2 reads FQNNGV. The CDR3 runs to 14 residues. V gave up 4 bases and J gave up 2 bases, with 11 bases separating them. The CDR3: CASSSLAKQETQYF. The DNA of the CDR3 is TGTGCCAGCAGCTCCCTTGCGAAACAAGAGACCCAGTACTTC.

This clone was detected only once. This rearrangement joins TRBV5-6 to TRBJ2-7; 9 nucleotides align to TRBD2. CDR3 length: 16 residues. V shed 1 base and J 0 bases; nucleotides not matched to a gene: 5. Germline-derived CDR1 and CDR2 are SGHDT and YYEEEE. As DNA, the CDR3 is TGTGCCAGCAGCTTGAACAGCGGGGGGCCCTCCTACGAGCAGTACTTC. Protein product: CASSLNSGGPSYEQYF.

The chain employs TRBV6-5 and TRBJ2-7; D is possibly TRBD2 (5 bases). Germline V gene lookup returns CDR1 MNHEY and CDR2 SVGAGI. The CDR3 length is 16 residues. Trimming cost V 0 bases and J 1 base, with 13 bases left between them. The CDR3 nucleotides read TGTGCCAGCAGTTACTCAGCGGAAATAGAGTCCTACGAGCAGTACTTC. Amino acid sequence: CASSYSAEIESYEQYF.

This chain joins TRBV12-5 and TRBJ2-3; maybe TRBD2 (6 bases). This CDR3 has 17 residues. V was cut by 3 bases and J by 5 bases, with 21 bases left in between. Germline CDR1 is LGHNT and CDR2 is FRNRAP. CDR3 bases: TGTGCTAGTGGTTTTAACCCATCGTCTAGCGCGGGAGATACGCAGTATTTT. It specifies CASGFNPSSSAGDTQYF. The variable domain in full, completed from reference TRBV12-5 and TRBJ2-3, reads DARVTQTPRHKVTEMGQEVTMRCQPILGHNTVFWYRQTMMQGLELLAYFRNRAPLDDSGMPKDRFSAEMPDATLATLKIQPSEPRDSAVYFCASGFNPSSSAGDTQYFGPGTRLTVL.